These 20 T cell receptor beta chains were sequenced from one sample in a study of T cells in Graves' hyperthyroidism and ophthalmopathy. The TCR beta CDR3 regions underwent amplification using RNA transcripts as the source. The TCR CDR3 first-round RT-PCR relied on the HTBI primer set. TCRdb re-called the multiplex PCR reads through MiXCR, storing one row per CDR3 protein. In the table there are some 440,000 distinct CDR3 sequences, less than 20% of which are singletons. The sample taken for sequencing was blood. Receptor source: a woman between 18 and 30 years old with Graves' hyperthyroidism.

A remark on this clonotype: A much larger clone lies one base from this, so it may be a read error. J is TRBJ1-1 and V is TRBV4-1; TRBD1 aligns across 8 bases. The CDR3 runs 15 residues. In germline, CDR1 is MGHRA, CDR2 YSYEKL. J lost 4 bases, V lost 4 bases, and 8 bases had no gene match. The CDR3 here is CASSRPDRDSTEAFF. The CDR3, as DNA: TGCGCCAGCAGCCGGCCGGACAGGGACTCCACTGAAGCTTTCTTT.

This clonotype was recorded at least ten times. The genes are TRBV30 and TRBJ2-4, with TRBD1 as a possible D gene (5 bases). The CDR3 covers 14 residues. The V end was cut by 0 bases, the J end by 8 bases, with 14 bases between. The germline CDR1 and CDR2 sequences are GTSNPN and SVGIG (reference sequence). The CDR3 protein is CAWSVRVQADIQYF. CDR3 in DNA: TGTGCCTGGAGTGTACGGGTACAGGCGGACATTCAGTACTTC.

There are a few counts of this clonotype. The chain links TRBV24-1 to TRBJ1-5; D is possibly TRBD1 (6 bases). CDR1 and CDR2 from the germline V gene are KGHDR and SFDVKD. V lost 3 bases, J lost 5 bases, and 10 bases lay in between. The CDR3 extends over 14 amino acids. CDR3 amino acids: CATSDNRAHQPQHF. The CDR3 DNA reads as TGTGCCACCAGTGATAACAGGGCTCATCAGCCCCAGCATTTT.

This clonotype appeared many times. V and J are TRBV2 and TRBJ2-2; TRBD1 matches 7 bases. Trimming cost V 7 bases and J 5 bases; bases outside gene matches: 7. Germline CDR1 SNHLY, CDR2 FYNNEI. This CDR3 region has 14 residues. The CDR3, as DNA: TGTGCCAGCACGTGGGACAGCTTAACCGGGGAGCTGTTTTTT. Translation gives CASTWDSLTGELFF.

This clonotype turned up a few times. DNA for the CDR3: TGTGCCAGTAGTATGACCCAAGAGACCCAGTACTTC. Its translation: CASSMTQETQYF. The chain recombines TRBV19 with TRBJ2-5; D remains ambiguous. In germline, CDR1 is LNHDA, CDR2 SQIVND (reference sequence). The CDR3 extends over 12 amino acids. Trimming cost V 3 bases and J 1 base, with 3 bases left between them.

This clonotype came up many times. The chain has TRBV29-1 and TRBJ1-5, with TRBD1 matching 10 bases. The V gene end was trimmed by 5 bases and the J gene end by 7 bases; junction bases not matched to a gene: 8. The CDR3 spans 14 residues. Germline values: CDR1 SQVTM, CDR2 ANQGSEA. The CDR3 nucleotides are TGCAGCGTTTCCATGACAGGGGGCAGACAGCCCCAGCATTTT. It codes for CSVSMTGGRQPQHF.

In its sample, this clonotype was seen many times. This chain connects TRBV6-1 to TRBJ2-7, with D hard to call. The CDR3 spans 17 residues. Trimming removed 6 bases from V and 3 bases from J, with 24 bases in between. Germline CDR1 and CDR2: MNHNS and SASEGT. The CDR3 coding sequence is TGTGCCAGCAGCGTCTCGAGACATAAAATTGGGCTCTACGAGCAGTACTTC. This sequence encodes CASSVSRHKIGLYEQYF.

This clonotype was found many times. V gene TRBV12-3 or TRBV12-4 combines with J gene TRBJ1-5, with TRBD1 as a possible D gene (5 bases). The CDR3 runs 12 residues. V lost 3 bases to trimming and J lost 9 bases, with 9 bases between them. The CDR3 DNA reads TGTGCCAGCAGTTTCTTGGGGGGGCCCCAGCATTTT. It translates to CASSFLGGPQHF.

Concerning this clonotype: It may be a read error: a sequence one base away is much more abundant. The chain has TRBV20-1 and TRBJ2-3, with TRBD2 matching over 14 bases. V was pared by 0 bases and J by 6 bases, with 5 bases of the junction left unmatched. CDR1 DFQATT and CDR2 SNEGSKA come from the germline V gene (reference sequence). This CDR3 region has 16 residues. The CDR3 region is CSAREGLAGVMDTQYF. The CDR3 nucleotides read TGCAGTGCTAGAGAGGGACTAGCGGGAGTGATGGATACGCAGTATTTT.

Concerning this clonotype itself: A much larger clone is a single base away; this may be a read error. V gene TRBV20-1 combines with J gene TRBJ1-6; 7 positions agree with TRBD1. The germline CDR1 and CDR2 sequences are DFQATT and SNEGSKA (reference sequence). The CDR3 length is 14 residues. Trimming cost V 7 bases and J 6 bases; bases outside gene matches: 9. The CDR3 region is CSVETGQSNSPLHF. CDR3 coding DNA: TGCAGTGTAGAGACGGGACAGAGTAATTCACCCCTCCACTTT.

This clonotype was seen at least ten times. The rearrangement uses TRBV24-1 and TRBJ2-3; D is perhaps TRBD1 (6 bases). Between the trimmed V and J ends, which lost 7 bases and 3 bases, there was a span of 10 bases. In germline, CDR1 is KGHDR, CDR2 SFDVKD. The CDR3 is 13 residues long. CDR3 nucleotide sequence: TGTGCCACCAGGGACAGTTGGACAGATACGCAGTATTTT. Encoded protein: CATRDSWTDTQYF.

This clonotype was seen more than once but under ten times. CDR3 sequence reads: CSARDPGASGKNIQYF. In DNA form, the CDR3 reads TGCAGTGCTAGAGATCCTGGGGCTAGCGGTAAAAACATTCAGTACTTC. The chain recombines TRBV20-1 with TRBJ2-4; 7 bases are a match to TRBD2. The germline gives CDR1 DFQATT, CDR2 SNEGSKA (reference sequence). This CDR3 contains 16 residues. The V and J ends lost 0 bases and 4 bases, in that order; junction bases with no gene match: 9.

Only one count was recorded for this clonotype. The V call is TRBV6-1, the J call TRBJ2-7, with a possible D match to TRBD2 (7 bases). This CDR3 spans 16 amino acids. The V and J ends lost 6 bases and 5 bases respectively, with 23 bases between them. Germline V lookup: CDR1 MNHNS, CDR2 SASEGT. The CDR3: CASSPETGGTIHEQYF. The CDR3 nucleotides are TGTGCCAGCAGCCCCGAAACCGGGGGGACAATCCACGAGCAGTACTTC.

Many counts were recorded for this clonotype. The J gene is TRBJ2-3, the V gene TRBV20-1; TRBD1 or TRBD2 may be the D gene (5 bases each). V was cut by 7 bases and J by 5 bases, with 31 bases left in between. Germline CDR1 reads DFQATT; CDR2 reads SNEGSKA (reference sequence). The CDR3 spans 18 residues. CDR3 bases: TGCAGTGTCGATCACCCTCTTCTAAGCGGCAAAAGGGGAGATACGCAGTATTTT. The encoded protein is CSVDHPLLSGKRGDTQYF.

This rearrangement joins TRBV20-1 to TRBJ2-1; 8 bases align to TRBD2. Trimming cost V 5 bases and J 0 bases; bases outside gene matches: 9. The CDR3 is 16 residues long. Germline V lookup: CDR1 DFQATT, CDR2 SNEGSKA (reference sequence). The CDR3 DNA sequence: TGCAGTGCTCCCCGGGGGGGCGCGAGCTCCTACAATGAGCAGTTCTTC. Amino acid sequence: CSAPRGGASSYNEQFF.

This clonotype was observed at least ten times. The rearrangement links TRBV12-3 or TRBV12-4 to TRBJ2-1, with no clear D. Deletions cut 1 base from V and 3 bases from J, with 7 bases between. The CDR3 contains 14 residues. CDR3: CASSLGPLYNEQFF. CDR3 coding DNA: TGTGCCAGCAGTTTAGGACCCCTCTACAATGAGCAGTTCTTC.

This clonotype appeared many times. The chain couples TRBV28 to TRBJ2-3; D gene uncertain. Germline V gene lookup returns CDR1 MDHEN and CDR2 SYDVKM. CDR3 length: 15 amino acids. Trimming left V 7 bases short and J 0 bases short, with 14 bases between. This CDR3 is CASNTQPSSTDTQYF. The CDR3 DNA reads as TGTGCCAGCAATACCCAGCCTTCTAGCACAGATACGCAGTATTTT.

This clonotype has just a few counts. This chain uses TRBV5-1 with TRBJ2-3; no definite D call. Trimming stripped 1 base from V and 0 bases from J, with 9 bases between. The CDR3 runs to 15 residues. Germline V gene data show CDR1 as SGHRS and CDR2 as YFSETQ. DNA of the CDR3: TGCGCCAGCAGCTTGATGAGTCCTAGCACAGATACGCAGTATTTT. This codes for CASSLMSPSTDTQYF.

This clonotype was observed many times. The CDR3 DNA reads TGTGCCAGCACGGAGGCAGGGAGGGAGATTGAGCAGTTCTTC. This translates into CASTEAGREIEQFF. The chain links TRBV6-1 to TRBJ2-1; the match to TRBD2 covers 7 bases. From germline, CDR1 is MNHNS and CDR2 SASEGT. The J segment lost 9 bases and the V segment lost 7 bases, leaving 12 bases of the junction unmatched. This CDR3 is 14 amino acids long.

Many counts were recorded for this clonotype. The genes are TRBV20-1 and TRBJ1-5; D call uncertain. Germline-derived CDR1 and CDR2 are DFQATT and SNEGSKA (reference sequence). Trimming cost V 6 bases and J 4 bases, with 16 bases left between them. The CDR3 extends over 14 amino acids. CDR3 nucleotide sequence: TGCAGTGCCTCGAACAGTTTCGGTAATCAGCCCCAGCATTTT. It is translated as CSASNSFGNQPQHF.